This TCR beta chain stems from a study of blood T cell repertoires in COVID-19. Study-wide background: Acute and convalescent COVID-19 specimens originated in the United States, Italy and Spain. Nucleic acid was either cDNA or gDNA, and it came from T cells, B-cell-depleted T cells, or PBMCs.

In the study's own analysis: Amplification with reference gene primers provided the estimates of nucleated cell counts. Some clones are missing from TCRdb's copy, which holds only in-frame ones; the method was immunoSEQ multiplex PCR. D and trimming were read from the DNA, whereas the V and J calls and clone size are those reported in that table. The table lists around 120,000 clones, under 80% of them singletons. The V end lost 2 bases, the J end lost 3 bases, and 10 bases lay between the germline ends. Germline CDR1 SGHTA, CDR2 FQGNSA. The CDR3 totals 14 residues. This TCR was recovered from a man between 65 and 79 years old with acute or convalescent COVID-19. The chain couples TRBV7-2 to TRBJ1-2; D is uncertain. The specimen was peripheral blood. The CDR3 region has the DNA TGTGCCAGCAGCTTAATTTCAGGCGACTATGGCTACACCTTC. Translating it yields CASSLISGDYGYTF.